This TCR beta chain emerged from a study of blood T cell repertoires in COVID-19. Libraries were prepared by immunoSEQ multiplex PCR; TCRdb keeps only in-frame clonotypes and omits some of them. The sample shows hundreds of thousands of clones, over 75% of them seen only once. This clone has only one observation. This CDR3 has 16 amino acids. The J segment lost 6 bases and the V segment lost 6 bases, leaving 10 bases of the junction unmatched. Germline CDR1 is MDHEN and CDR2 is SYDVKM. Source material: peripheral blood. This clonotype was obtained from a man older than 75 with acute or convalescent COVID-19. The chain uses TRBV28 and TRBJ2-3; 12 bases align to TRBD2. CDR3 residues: CASRLTSGSITDTQYF. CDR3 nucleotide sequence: TGTGCCAGCAGGCTGACTAGCGGGAGTATCACGGATACGCAGTATTTT.